A single sample gave rise to the 17 T cell receptor beta chains below, sequenced in a study of graft-versus-host responses after intestinal transplantation. Method: immunoSEQ multiplex PCR; TCRdb's copy keeps in-frame clones and lacks some. The profile shows around 9,000 clones, around 84% of them singletons. Graft material was processed, releasing intraepithelial and lamina propria lymphocytes. This specimen consisted of ileum tissue, obtained approximately 530 days after intestinal transplant. These receptors originate from a human patient who received an intestinal transplant, so some T cells may come from the graft donor.

The chain is built from TRBV28 and TRBJ2-5, with 8 bases that match TRBD1. The J call could be wrong; TRBJ2-7 is a better fit for the DNA end. This CDR3 has 13 amino acids. The germline gives CDR1 MDHEN, CDR2 SYDVKM. This chain's CDR3 is CASRTGVQYEQYF. CDR3 nucleotide sequence: TGTGCCAGCAGGACAGGGGTTCAGTACGAGCAGTACTTC.

This clone was detected once. The chain links TRBV25-1 to TRBJ2-3; TRBD1 matches at 7 bases. The CDR3 has 17 residues. With 4 bases clipped from V and 3 bases from J, the junction kept 13 bases outside the gene matches. Per the germline V gene, CDR1 is MGHDK and CDR2 is SYGVNS. CDR3 sequence: CASSVHPIRTGTDTQYF. CDR3 bases: TGTGCCAGCAGTGTCCACCCTATTCGGACAGGAACAGATACGCAGTATTTT.

The chain employs TRBV7-9 and TRBJ2-1; D may be TRBD2 (5 bases). The CDR3 contains 13 residues. V lost 1 base, J lost 7 bases, and 8 bases lay in between. The V gene's germline CDR1 is SEHNR and CDR2 FQNEAQ (reference sequence). CDR3 nucleotides: TGTGCCAGCAGCTTAGGGACTGAAAATGAGCAGTTCTTC. Its protein product is CASSLGTENEQFF.

The table lists this clone with a count of one. The V and J genes are TRBV2 and TRBJ1-5; TRBD1 agrees at 9 bases. V shed 4 bases and J 7 bases; nucleotides not matched to a gene: 2. In germline, CDR1 is SNHLY, CDR2 FYNNEI. The CDR3 spans 13 residues. As DNA, the CDR3 is TGTGCCAGCAGTGGGACAGGGGTCCAGCCCCAGCATTTT. It is translated as CASSGTGVQPQHF.

The rearrangement joins TRBV5-8 to TRBJ1-1; 7 bases map to TRBD1. Trimming cost V 4 bases and J 1 base; bases outside gene matches: 10. CDR1 is SGHTS, CDR2 YDEGEE, per germline. The CDR3 has 16 residues. The CDR3: CASSPFWDRKNTEAFF. The DNA for the CDR3 is TGTGCCAGCAGCCCTTTTTGGGACAGAAAGAACACTGAAGCTTTCTTT.

In its sample, this clone was seen a few times. In nucleotides, the CDR3 is TGTGCCAGCAGCTTAAGTGCCTTTCCTAATACAGGCCGCACAGATACGCAGTATTTT. It codes for CASSLSAFPNTGRTDTQYF. V is TRBV7-6 and J is TRBJ2-3; a possible D gene is TRBD1 (5 bases). The CDR3 consists of 19 residues. Germline-derived CDR1 and CDR2 are SGHVS and FNYEAQ. The V end was cut by 2 bases, the J end by 1 base, with 22 bases between.

This clone was picked up a small number of times. This sequence joins TRBV6-5 and TRBJ2-5; D may match TRBD1 or TRBD2 (5 bases each). The end of the DNA fits TRBJ2-7 better, so the J call may be wrong. Germline lookup yields CDR1 MNHEY and CDR2 SVGAGI. The CDR3 runs to 15 residues. The CDR3: CASSYGTPTVSEQYF. For the CDR3, the DNA is TGTGCCAGCAGTTACGGGACGCCCACGGTGAGCGAGCAGTACTTC.

The chain is built from TRBV5-5 and TRBJ1-2, with D possibly matching TRBD1 (5 bases). In germline, CDR1 is SGHKS, CDR2 YYEKEE (reference sequence). The CDR3 sequence is 14 residues long. V gave up 6 bases and J gave up 4 bases, with 16 bases separating them. The CDR3 loop reads CASTGTVLPYGYTF. The CDR3 nucleotides are TGTGCCAGCACCGGGACCGTGCTTCCCTATGGCTACACCTTC.

This clone has a handful of counts. The rearrangement links TRBV2 to TRBJ2-7; 7 nucleotides match TRBD2. Trimming took 11 bases from V and 2 from J; bases not matched to a gene: 6. CDR3 length equals 12 residues. From germline, CDR1 is SNHLY and CDR2 FYNNEI. CDR3 loop: CAGGLGTYEQYF. CDR3 nucleotide sequence: TGTGCCGGAGGACTAGGGACCTACGAGCAGTACTTC. Variable domain in full (rest from reference TRBV2 and TRBJ2-7): EPEVTQTPSHQVTQMGQEVILRCVPISNHLYFYWYRQILGQKVEFLVSFYNNEISEKSEIFDDQFSVERPDGSNFTLKIRSTKLEDSAMYFCAGGLGTYEQYFGPGTRLTVT.

This rearrangement joins TRBV11-2 to TRBJ2-5; no firm D call. Germline V CDR1 and CDR2: SGHAT, FQNNGV. Deletions cut 1 base from V and 5 bases from J, with 11 bases between. This CDR3 has 14 amino acids. The CDR3 spells CASSLVGSWETQYF. Written as DNA, the CDR3 is TGTGCCAGCAGCTTAGTTGGGTCATGGGAGACCCAGTACTTC.

The genes are TRBV11-2 and TRBJ2-3; D remains unclear. Per germline, CDR1 SGHAT and CDR2 FQNNGV. Trimming removed 1 base from V and 0 bases from J, with 8 bases in between. The CDR3 loop spans 15 amino acids. In nucleotides, the CDR3 is TGTGCCAGCAGCTTAGTAAAGATTAGCACAGATACGCAGTATTTT. It is translated as CASSLVKISTDTQYF.

The chain couples TRBV5-1 to TRBJ2-5; 11 positions agree with TRBD1. The DNA end lines up better with TRBJ2-7; the J call may be wrong. Germline values: CDR1 SGHRS, CDR2 YFSETQ. There are 16 residues in the CDR3. CDR3 coding DNA: TGCGCCAGCAGCATAGCTGGACAGGGGGCGAAATACGAGCAGTACTTC. Its translation is CASSIAGQGAKYEQYF.

V usage is TRBV6-6 and J usage is TRBJ2-7; 13 bases are shared with TRBD2. Germline CDR1 reads MNHNY; CDR2 reads SVGAGI (reference sequence). The CDR3 loop spans 15 amino acids. J gave up 2 bases and V 3 bases, and 1 base lay outside the gene matches. The CDR3 region has the DNA TGTGCCAGCAGTTATGGACTAGCGGGAGCCTACGAGCAGTACTTC. Translating it yields CASSYGLAGAYEQYF.

The chain employs TRBV9 and TRBJ2-1; TRBD2 aligns across 8 bases. Germline trimming cut 3 bases from V and 4 bases from J; bases unmatched to any gene: 9. The CDR3 has 16 amino acids. Looked up from germline, CDR1 is SGDLS and CDR2 is YYNGEE. Written as DNA, the CDR3 is TGTGCCAGCAGCGAAGGCCTTGCGGGGGGTTACAATGAGCAGTTCTTC. Its protein product is CASSEGLAGGYNEQFF.

V is TRBV5-1 and J is TRBJ2-6, with D uncertain. V was clipped by 4 bases and J by 0 bases, with 5 bases between them. This CDR3 has 14 amino acids. Germline-derived CDR1 and CDR2 are SGHRS and YFSETQ. CDR3 in amino acids: CASSGVSGANVLTF. CDR3 nucleotide sequence: TGCGCCAGCAGCGGGGTCTCTGGGGCCAACGTCCTGACTTTC.

This chain uses TRBV9 with TRBJ2-7, with 10 bases fitting TRBD1. Germline assignment: CDR1 SGDLS and CDR2 YYNGEE. Losses at the gene ends were 3 bases for V and 2 bases for J; bases not matched to a gene: 5. The CDR3 is 15 residues long. For the CDR3, the DNA is TGTGCCAGCAGCGCAGGGACAGGGGCACCCTACGAGCAGTACTTC. This codes for CASSAGTGAPYEQYF.

This chain links TRBV13 with TRBJ2-1; weak D call: TRBD2 (5 bases). The V and J ends lost 5 bases and 8 bases respectively, with 19 bases between them. Germline V CDR1 and CDR2: PRHDT, FYEKMQ (reference sequence). This CDR3 region has 15 residues. The chain's CDR3 is CASSPGSPSDHEQFF. The CDR3 nucleotides read TGTGCCAGCAGCCCGGGATCTCCCTCGGACCATGAGCAGTTCTTC.